The 18 T cell receptor beta chains listed next were all sequenced from one sample in a study of T-cell reconstitution after alpha-beta-depleted transplantation in children. TCRbeta library preparation incorporated unique molecular identifiers. TCRdb processed the PCR reads anew with MiXCR; each CDR3 protein has one entry. Here the sample spans some 120,000 distinct CDR3 sequences, 10% being singletons. Specimen: PBMCs, collected before TCRalphabeta/CD19-depleted stem cell transplant. Receptors originate from a boy aged 2 to 9 with acute lymphoblastic leukemia, due to receive a stem cell transplant.

This clonotype was picked up a small number of times. This chain connects TRBV14 to TRBJ2-3; TRBD1 matches 9 bases. CDR3 length: 16 residues. CDR1 is SGHDN and CDR2 is FVKESK in the germline V gene. With V trimmed by 3 bases and J by 3 bases, 7 bases remained unmatched. CDR3 coding DNA: TGTGCCAGCAGCCATGCTTTAGGGACAGGGACAGATACGCAGTATTTT. This codes for CASSHALGTGTDTQYF.

This clonotype was counted many times. V and J are TRBV14 and TRBJ2-5; no definite D call. Germline CDR1 and CDR2: SGHDN and FVKESK. Trimming left V 4 bases short and J 5 bases short, with 11 bases between. This CDR3 has 13 amino acids. CDR3 in DNA: TGTGCCAGCAGCCTCAACCTGGGGGAGACCCAGTACTTC. Protein product: CASSLNLGETQYF.

The CDR3 loop reads CAIRNRDHSTDTQYF. CDR3 in DNA: TGTGCCATCAGGAACCGGGACCATAGCACAGATACGCAGTATTTT. This rearrangement joins TRBV10-3 to TRBJ2-3, with D perhaps given as TRBD1 or TRBD2 (5 bases each). CDR1 is ENHRY and CDR2 is SYGVKD in the germline V gene. Trimming stripped 6 bases from V and 0 bases from J, with 13 bases between. This CDR3 is 15 amino acids long.

This clonotype was seen repeatedly, ten times or more. V and J are TRBV7-9 and TRBJ2-1; D may correspond to TRBD1 or TRBD2 (7 bases each). The CDR3 sequence is 14 residues long. The germline CDR1 and CDR2 sequences are SEHNR and FQNEAQ (reference sequence). Deletions cut 4 bases from V and 8 bases from J, with 15 bases between. CDR3 nucleotides: TGTGCCAGCAGCTCCAGGGGGGGGGCCTATGAGCAGTTCTTC. This sequence encodes CASSSRGGAYEQFF.

Only a few counts were recorded for this clonotype. The rearrangement links TRBV12-3 or TRBV12-4 to TRBJ2-3; D uncertain. CDR3 size: 15 residues. Between the trimmed V and J ends, which lost 3 bases and 2 bases, there was a span of 12 bases. The CDR3 loop is CASSLVRPHTDTQYF. The CDR3 DNA sequence: TGTGCCAGCAGTTTGGTCCGACCACACACAGATACGCAGTATTTT.

Ten or more counts support this clonotype. The chain carries TRBV28 and TRBJ2-4; D remains ambiguous. Per germline, CDR1 MDHEN and CDR2 SYDVKM. Deletions cut 3 bases from V and 0 bases from J, with 27 bases between. CDR3 size: 21 residues. The CDR3 spells CASSFSRQTLGSVLAKNIQYF. In nucleotides, the CDR3 is TGTGCCAGCAGTTTTTCCCGGCAGACATTGGGCTCTGTACTAGCCAAAAACATTCAGTACTTC.

This chain joins TRBV28 and TRBJ1-1, with D possibly being TRBD1 (5 bases). Germline-derived CDR1 and CDR2 are MDHEN and SYDVKM. The CDR3 spans 14 residues. Between the trimmed V and J ends, which lost 2 bases and 1 base, there was a span of 8 bases. CDR3 in amino acids: CASSLDRRNTEAFF. Written as DNA, the CDR3 is TGTGCCAGCAGTTTAGACAGAAGGAACACTGAAGCTTTCTTT.

In its sample, this clonotype was seen a few times. This chain uses TRBV20-1 with TRBJ2-7; D may be TRBD1 or TRBD2 (7 bases each). Germline lookup yields CDR1 DFQATT and CDR2 SNEGSKA (reference sequence). This CDR3 contains 14 residues. Trimming removed 5 bases at V and 6 bases at J, with 20 bases between. DNA of the CDR3: TGCAGTGCTCTCAGGGGGGAGGGCCGATTCGAGCAGTACTTC. Protein: CSALRGEGRFEQYF.

This clonotype was detected a few times. The chain employs TRBV5-1 and TRBJ2-5, with no clear D. This CDR3 has 14 residues. Germline CDR1 reads SGHRS; CDR2 reads YFSETQ. V was trimmed by 0 bases and J by 0 bases, leaving 6 bases between them. CDR3 residues: CASSLGLYQETQYF. In DNA form, the CDR3 reads TGCGCCAGCAGCTTGGGACTGTACCAAGAGACCCAGTACTTC. Full variable domain (rest looked up from reference TRBV5-1 and TRBJ2-5): KAGVTQTPRYLIKTRGQQVTLSCSPISGHRSVSWYQQTPGQGLQFLFEYFSETQRNKGNFPGRFSGRQFSNSRSEMNVSTLELGDSALYLCASSLGLYQETQYFGPGTRLLVL.

This clonotype was counted ten times or more. The chain recombines TRBV7-2 with TRBJ2-1, with D maybe TRBD2 (5 bases). The V gene lost 2 bases and the J gene lost 9 bases, with 8 bases spanning the gap. The CDR3 spans 12 residues. CDR1 and CDR2 from the germline V gene are SGHTA and FQGNSA. CDR3 DNA sequence: TGTGCCAGCAGCTTACTTAGCGTTGAGCAGTTCTTC. Translation gives CASSLLSVEQFF.

In its sample, this clonotype was seen many times. The chain links TRBV7-8 to TRBJ1-1, with D possibly matching TRBD1 (6 bases). V lost 3 bases, J lost 4 bases, and 12 bases lay in between. Germline lookup yields CDR1 SGHVS and CDR2 FQNEAQ. This CDR3 contains 14 residues. The CDR3 nucleotides read TGTGCCAGCAGCTTTGGGGGCACGGCCACTGAAGCTTTCTTT. This encodes CASSFGGTATEAFF.

This clonotype was detected only a few times. The rearrangement joins TRBV5-1 to TRBJ1-2, with a possible D match to TRBD1 (6 bases). The germline V gene encodes CDR1 SGHRS and CDR2 YFSETQ. V was cut by 0 bases and J by 8 bases, with 14 bases left in between. The CDR3 length is 14 residues. The CDR3 protein is CASSLDRRGRGYTF. The CDR3 region has the DNA TGCGCCAGCAGCTTGGATCGCCGGGGGCGCGGCTACACCTTC.

The chain couples TRBV5-1 to TRBJ2-2, with 14 positions matching TRBD2. This CDR3 region has 15 residues. CDR1 is SGHRS and CDR2 is YFSETQ in the germline V gene. The trim removed 7 bases at V and 5 bases at J, leaving 4 bases unmatched. CDR3 loop: CASAGLAGGTGELFF. In DNA, the CDR3 is TGCGCCAGCGCCGGACTAGCGGGAGGAACCGGGGAGCTGTTTTTT. Full variable domain (remainder filled in from reference TRBV5-1 and TRBJ2-2): KAGVTQTPRYLIKTRGQQVTLSCSPISGHRSVSWYQQTPGQGLQFLFEYFSETQRNKGNFPGRFSGRQFSNSRSEMNVSTLELGDSALYLCASAGLAGGTGELFFGEGSRLTVL.

The gene calls are TRBV28 and TRBJ1-5; D gene unclear. Germline V lookup: CDR1 MDHEN, CDR2 SYDVKM. V lost 6 bases to trimming and J lost 1 base, with 4 bases between them. CDR3 size: 12 residues. The CDR3 sequence: CASRRSNQPQHF. CDR3 nucleotides: TGTGCCAGCAGAAGGAGCAATCAGCCCCAGCATTTT.

This clonotype was seen a few times. This chain connects TRBV29-1 to TRBJ2-2; D is possibly TRBD1 or TRBD2 (5 bases each). The CDR3 has 11 residues. V lost 5 bases and J lost 7, with 8 bases in between. Germline V gives CDR1 SQVTM, CDR2 ANQGSEA. This CDR3 is CSVRDLGELFF. CDR3 DNA sequence: TGCAGCGTTAGGGACCTCGGGGAGCTGTTTTTT.

This clonotype was seen ten or more times. The chain recombines TRBV5-6 with TRBJ1-1; 8 nucleotides line up with TRBD1. The V gene end was trimmed by 3 bases and the J gene end by 5 bases; junction bases not matched to a gene: 12. The germline V gene has CDR1 SGHDT and CDR2 YYEEEE. The CDR3 runs 16 residues. This CDR3 reads CASSYPGQEVATEAFF. In DNA form, the CDR3 reads TGTGCCAGCAGCTACCCGGGACAGGAGGTTGCGACTGAAGCTTTCTTT.

This clonotype was observed at least ten times. V gene TRBV7-6 combines with J gene TRBJ2-1; 10 nucleotides match TRBD2. Per germline, CDR1 SGHVS and CDR2 FNYEAQ. After removal of 4 bases from V and 12 bases from J, the junction contained 12 bases not matched to a gene. The CDR3 runs to 15 residues. This CDR3 reads CASSSLAGDPSSQFF. DNA of the CDR3: TGTGCCAGCAGCTCCCTAGCGGGAGATCCCTCATCGCAGTTCTTC.

This clonotype came up a few times. The J gene is TRBJ1-2, the V gene TRBV6-5; D unresolved. This CDR3 comprises 11 residues. Trimming shortened V by 10 bases and J by 4 bases, and 10 bases separated the two germline ends. Germline CDR1 is MNHEY and CDR2 is SVGAGI. In nucleotides, the CDR3 is TGTGCCACCTCAAACGGCTATGGCTACACCTTC. Encoded protein: CATSNGYGYTF.